A selection of T cell receptor beta chains follows, all from one sample in a study of T cell repertoires in cytomegalovirus infection. MiXCR was run by TCRdb on the reads, yielding one entry per CDR3 protein. The table has about 400,000 distinct CDR3 sequences, 15% to 20% seen once; the top ten hold under 9%. The material sequenced was PBMCs. Receptors originate from a human donor in good health (CMV status not recorded). Some clones in this sample may be carry-over from other donors' samples. The CDR3 runs from the conserved cysteine through the conserved F or W. Each record gives: V gene, J gene, clone size, CDR3 protein. Not all rows give a size; the values are once, few, many and, for expanded clones, a class.

V gene: TRBV2
J gene: TRBJ1-1
clone size: NA
CDR3 protein: CASDGTGSDTEAFF

V gene: TRBV7-2
J gene: TRBJ2-1
clone size: many
CDR3 protein: CASALRDALYNEQFF

V gene: TRBV28
J gene: TRBJ2-1
clone size: NA
CDR3 protein: CASSTRLPGLAAKSSYNEQFF

V gene: TRBV6-1
J gene: TRBJ2-5
clone size: many
CDR3 protein: CASVTSRGLPEETQYF

V gene: TRBV7-8
J gene: TRBJ1-2
clone size: many
CDR3 protein: CASSLRRLNYGYTF

V gene: TRBV7-9
J gene: TRBJ2-4
clone size: NA
CDR3 protein: CASNPGGAAKNIQYF

V gene: TRBV11-2
J gene: TRBJ1-3
clone size: many
CDR3 protein: CASSLEVGDSLYF

V gene: TRBV28
J gene: TRBJ2-1
clone size: once
CDR3 protein: CASRTVFSYNEQFF

V gene: TRBV7-2
J gene: TRBJ2-1
clone size: many
CDR3 protein: CASSPWTRIFDEQFF

V gene: TRBV3-1
J gene: TRBJ1-1
clone size: NA
CDR3 protein: CASSPVPPTEAFF

V gene: TRBV3-1
J gene: TRBJ2-2
clone size: NA
CDR3 protein: CASSPSVKSNTGELFF

V gene: TRBV2
J gene: TRBJ2-5
clone size: many
CDR3 protein: CASSGLAGETQYF